The sequence of this T cell receptor (beta chain) was determined in a study of T-cell reconstitution after alpha-beta-depleted transplantation in children. The study, taken as a whole, reports: Where alpha-beta T cells came from about two months after transplant was reportedly several hundred expanded graft clones. Newly made T cells mostly supplied T-cell counts and diversity one year after transplant.

This clonotype was counted only a few times. The antigen is undetermined. V lost 0 bases to trimming and J lost 1 base; unmatched junction nucleotides: 5. Germline V gene lookup returns CDR1 SGHRS and CDR2 YFSETQ. The CDR3 runs to 18 residues. Preparation of the TCRbeta library was carried out with unique molecular identifiers. In TCRdb, the PCR reads were re-called with MiXCR into one record per CDR3 protein. Among hundreds of thousands of distinct CDR3 sequences listed, under 15% were seen once. The source is a male patient aged 10 to 17 who had a stem cell transplant for acute myeloid leukemia, so the T cells may come from the graft donor. Sequencing was performed on PBMCs, mostly from graft donor cells, taken 360 days after TCRalphabeta/CD19-depleted stem cell transplant. The J gene is TRBJ2-2, the V gene TRBV5-1; TRBD2 matches at 11 bases. The CDR3 spells CASSLDPGTSGNTGELFF. CDR3 sequence (DNA): TGCGCCAGCAGCTTGGATCCTGGGACTAGCGGGAACACCGGGGAGCTGTTTTTT.